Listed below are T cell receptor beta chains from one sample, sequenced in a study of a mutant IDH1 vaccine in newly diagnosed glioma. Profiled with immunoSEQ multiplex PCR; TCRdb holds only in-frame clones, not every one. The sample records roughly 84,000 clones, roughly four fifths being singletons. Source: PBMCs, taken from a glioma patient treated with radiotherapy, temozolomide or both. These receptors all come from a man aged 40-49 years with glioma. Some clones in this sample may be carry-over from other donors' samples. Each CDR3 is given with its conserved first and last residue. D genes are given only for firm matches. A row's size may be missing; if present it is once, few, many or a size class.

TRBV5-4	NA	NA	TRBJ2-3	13	TGTGCCAGCAGCTTGCTAGGCGGGGGCACGCAGTATTTT	CASSLLGGGTQYF
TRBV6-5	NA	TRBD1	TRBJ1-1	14	TGTGCCAGCAGTAAAACCGGGACAGGGTGGGAAGCTTTCTTT	CASSKTGTGWEAFF
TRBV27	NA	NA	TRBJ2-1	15	TGTGCCAGCAGTTTGAGGGGGACCCTACAGGATGAGCAGTTCTTC	CASSLRGTLQDEQFF
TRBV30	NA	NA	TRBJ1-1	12	TGTGCCTGGAGTGCGGGGGATACTGAAGCTTTCTTT	CAWSAGDTEAFF
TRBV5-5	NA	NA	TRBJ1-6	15	TGTGCCAGCAGCTTGGTAACGGTCTATAATTCACCCCTCCACTTT	CASSLVTVYNSPLHF
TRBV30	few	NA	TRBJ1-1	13	TGTGCCTGGAGTGCCCAGATGAACACTGAAGCTTTCTTT	CAWSAQMNTEAFF
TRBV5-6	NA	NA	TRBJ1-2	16	TGTGCCAGCAGCTTGAAGGCAGAATTCACTAACTATGGCTACACCTTC	CASSLKAEFTNYGYTF
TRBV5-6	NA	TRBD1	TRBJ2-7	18	TGTGCCAGCAGCTTGGTAGGAGTCGGAGGGACAGGAACCTACGAGCAGTACTTC	CASSLVGVGGTGTYEQYF
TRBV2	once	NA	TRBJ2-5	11	TGTGCCAGCACTAGGAGGGAGACCCAGTACTTC	CASTRRETQYF
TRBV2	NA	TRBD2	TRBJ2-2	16	TGTGCCAGCAGACCCGGGACTAGCGGGGACACCGGGGAGCTGTTTTTT	CASRPGTSGDTGELFF
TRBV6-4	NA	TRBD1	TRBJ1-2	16	TGTGCCAGCGGCTACCGAAATAGGGGGCCGAAGTGTGGCTACACCTTC	CASGYRNRGPKCGYTF